This T cell receptor beta chain was obtained from a study of Ad26.COV2.S vaccination and SARS-CoV-2 variants. Described treatment: roughly 20 received Ad26.COV2.S at low or high dose, single or two shots; about five received placebo; per-sample allocation not given. It was on day 63 after the first vaccine or placebo injection that samples were taken. Clones were read by immunoSEQ multiplex PCR, and TCRdb kept only the in-frame ones, dropping some. The profile shows some 340,000 clones, around 81% of them singletons. Deletions cut 4 bases from V and 2 bases from J, with 12 bases between. The CDR3 is 15 amino acids. The germline gives CDR1 SGHTA, CDR2 FQGTGA. This clone showed up just a few times.

The source of this sequence is a person aged 18 to 59 who received the Ad26.COV2.S COVID-19 vaccine or a placebo. Sequencing used peripheral blood, obtained in a trial of Ad26.COV2.S vaccine versus placebo. The rearrangement links TRBV7-3 to TRBJ1-3, with D possibly TRBD1 on 5 matching bases. The CDR3 here is CASSYAAGPGNTIYF. CDR3 nucleotides: TGTGCCAGCAGCTACGCAGCAGGGCCTGGAAACACCATATATTTT.